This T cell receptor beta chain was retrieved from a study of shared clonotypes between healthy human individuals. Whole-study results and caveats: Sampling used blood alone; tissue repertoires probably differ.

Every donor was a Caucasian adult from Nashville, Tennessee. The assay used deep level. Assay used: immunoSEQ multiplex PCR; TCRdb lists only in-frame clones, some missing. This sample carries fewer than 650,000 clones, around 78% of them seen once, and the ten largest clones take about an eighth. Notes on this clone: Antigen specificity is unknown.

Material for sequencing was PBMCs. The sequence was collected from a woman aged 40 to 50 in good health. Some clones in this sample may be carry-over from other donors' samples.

CDR3 sequence reads: CAISESRTGSNYGYTF. CDR3 coding DNA: TGTGCCATCAGTGAGTCGAGGACAGGGAGTAACTATGGCTACACCTTC. The chain carries TRBV10-3 and TRBJ1-2; 8 bases are a match to TRBD1. The CDR3 is 16 residues long. Germline V gene lookup returns CDR1 ENHRY and CDR2 SYGVKD. The V gene end was trimmed by 0 bases and the J gene end by 1 base; junction bases not matched to a gene: 4.